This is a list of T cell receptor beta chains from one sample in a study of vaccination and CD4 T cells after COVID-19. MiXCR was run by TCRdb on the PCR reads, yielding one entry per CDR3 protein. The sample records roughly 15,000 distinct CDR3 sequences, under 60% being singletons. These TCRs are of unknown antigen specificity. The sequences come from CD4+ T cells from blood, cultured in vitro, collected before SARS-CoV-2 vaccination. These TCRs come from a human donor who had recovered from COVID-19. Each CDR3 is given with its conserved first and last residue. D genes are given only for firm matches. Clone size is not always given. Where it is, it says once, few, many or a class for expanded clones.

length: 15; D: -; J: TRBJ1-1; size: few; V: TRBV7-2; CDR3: CASLGGERTNTEAFF; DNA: TGTGCCAGCCTAGGAGGCGAGAGAACGAACACTGAAGCTTTCTTT
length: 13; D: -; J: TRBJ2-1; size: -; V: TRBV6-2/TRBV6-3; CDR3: CASRGDRHNEQFF; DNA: TGTGCCAGCAGGGGAGACAGGCACAATGAGCAGTTCTTC
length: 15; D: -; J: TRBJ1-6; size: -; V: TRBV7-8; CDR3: CASSFRPKTNSPLHF; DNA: TGTGCCAGCAGCTTCAGACCTAAAACCAATTCACCCCTCCACTTT
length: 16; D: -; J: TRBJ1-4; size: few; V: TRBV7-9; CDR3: CASSRRHTREGEKLFF; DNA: TGTGCCAGCAGCAGACGACATACGAGGGAGGGTGAAAAACTGTTTTTT
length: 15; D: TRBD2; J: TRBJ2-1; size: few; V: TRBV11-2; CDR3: CASSSGLAGFDEQFF; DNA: TGTGCCAGCAGCTCGGGACTAGCGGGTTTCGATGAGCAGTTCTTC
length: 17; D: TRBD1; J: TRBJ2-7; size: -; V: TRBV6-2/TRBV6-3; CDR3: CASRNGRGRRSSYEQYF; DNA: TGTGCCAGCAGAAATGGCAGGGGGCGAAGGAGCTCCTACGAGCAGTACTTC
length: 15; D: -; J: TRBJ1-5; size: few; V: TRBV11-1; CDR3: CASSLGPGSNQPQHF; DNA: TGTGCCAGCAGCTTGGGGCCGGGTAGCAATCAGCCCCAGCATTTT
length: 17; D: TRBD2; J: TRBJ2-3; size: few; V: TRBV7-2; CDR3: CASSFKGTSGRTDTQYF; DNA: TGTGCCAGCAGCTTTAAAGGGACTAGCGGACGCACAGATACGCAGTATTTT
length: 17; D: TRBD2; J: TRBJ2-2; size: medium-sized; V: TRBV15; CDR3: CATSRPLWLADTGELFF; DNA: TGTGCCACCAGCAGACCCCTCTGGCTAGCGGACACCGGGGAGCTGTTTTTT
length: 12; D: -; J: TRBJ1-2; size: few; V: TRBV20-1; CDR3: CSARQGTYGYTF; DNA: TGCAGTGCTAGACAGGGGACCTATGGCTACACCTTC
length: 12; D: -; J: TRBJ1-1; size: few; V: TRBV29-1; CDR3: CSVVLTNTEAFF; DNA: TGCAGCGTTGTTCTTACGAACACTGAAGCTTTCTTT
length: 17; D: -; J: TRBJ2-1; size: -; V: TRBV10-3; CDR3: CAISESGLGNSYNEQFF; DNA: TGTGCCATCAGTGAGTCGGGACTCGGGAACTCCTACAATGAGCAGTTCTTC
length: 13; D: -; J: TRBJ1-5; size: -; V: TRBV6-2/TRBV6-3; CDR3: CASSLYGPRPQHF; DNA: TGTGCCAGCAGTTTGTACGGGCCAAGGCCCCAGCATTTT
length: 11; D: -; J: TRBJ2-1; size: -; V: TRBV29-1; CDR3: CSSYRNNEQFF; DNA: TGCAGCTCTTACCGGAACAATGAGCAGTTCTTC
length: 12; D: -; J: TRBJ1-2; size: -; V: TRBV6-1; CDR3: CASSDQRGSYTF; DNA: TGTGCCAGCAGCGATCAGCGGGGAAGCTACACCTTC
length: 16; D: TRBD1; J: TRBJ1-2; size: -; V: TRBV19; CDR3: CATAPGRGPGDYGYTF; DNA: TGTGCCACCGCCCCGGGCAGGGGGCCTGGGGACTATGGCTACACCTTC
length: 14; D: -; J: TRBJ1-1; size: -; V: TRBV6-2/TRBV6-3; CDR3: CASSPGRVNTEAFF; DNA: TGTGCCAGCAGCCCCGGACGGGTGAACACTGAAGCTTTCTTT
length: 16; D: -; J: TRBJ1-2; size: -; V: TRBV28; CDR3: CASSLYPRLFNYGYTF; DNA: TGTGCCAGCAGTTTATACCCACGCCTGTTTAACTATGGCTACACCTTC
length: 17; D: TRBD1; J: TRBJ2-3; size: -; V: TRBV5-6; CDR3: CASSFTYTGGTTDTQYF; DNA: TGTGCCAGCAGCTTCACATACACAGGGGGTACCACAGATACGCAGTATTTT
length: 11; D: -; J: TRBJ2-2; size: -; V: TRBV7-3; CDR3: CASSHGGELFF; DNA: TGTGCCAGCAGCCACGGGGGGGAGCTGTTTTTT
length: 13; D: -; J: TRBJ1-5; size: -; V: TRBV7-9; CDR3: CASSSGNNQPQHF; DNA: TGTGCCAGCTCTTCAGGGAACAATCAGCCCCAGCATTTT
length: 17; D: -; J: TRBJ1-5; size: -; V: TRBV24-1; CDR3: CATSDSGGDLRNQPQHF; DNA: TGTGCCACCAGTGATTCCGGTGGGGATTTGCGCAATCAGCCCCAGCATTTT
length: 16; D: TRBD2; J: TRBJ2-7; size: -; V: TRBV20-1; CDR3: CSARIRGLAGVYEQYF; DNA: TGCAGTGCTAGAATTAGGGGACTAGCGGGAGTTTACGAGCAGTACTTC
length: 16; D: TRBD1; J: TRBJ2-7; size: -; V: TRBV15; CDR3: CATSRGRGQSSYEQYF; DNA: TGTGCCACCAGCAGAGGCCGGGGACAGAGCTCCTACGAGCAGTACTTC
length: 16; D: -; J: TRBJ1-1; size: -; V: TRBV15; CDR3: CATHSSIDGWSEEAFF; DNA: TGTGCCACCCACTCATCTATAGACGGTTGGAGTGAGGAAGCTTTCTTT
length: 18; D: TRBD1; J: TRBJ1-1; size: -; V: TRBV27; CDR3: CASSLSGRRDRVSAEAFF; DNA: TGTGCCAGCAGTTTATCCGGCCGCCGGGACAGGGTATCCGCTGAAGCTTTCTTT
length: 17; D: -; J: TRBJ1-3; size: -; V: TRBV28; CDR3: CASRPARVKVSGNTIYF; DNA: TGTGCCAGCAGGCCGGCGCGGGTGAAGGTCTCTGGAAACACCATATATTTT
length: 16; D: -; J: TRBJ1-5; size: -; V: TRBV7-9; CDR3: CASSLAGSGVGRPQHF; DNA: TGTGCCAGCAGCTTGGCCGGTTCAGGGGTAGGTAGGCCCCAGCATTTT
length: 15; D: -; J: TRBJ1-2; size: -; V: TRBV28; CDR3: CASSLVRADNYGYTF; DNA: TGTGCCAGCAGTTTAGTACGGGCAGACAACTATGGCTACACCTTC
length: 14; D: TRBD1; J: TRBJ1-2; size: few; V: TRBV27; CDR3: CASGPRGRDYGYTF; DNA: TGTGCCAGCGGGCCCAGGGGGCGAGACTATGGCTACACCTTC
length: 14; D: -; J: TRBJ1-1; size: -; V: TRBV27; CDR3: CASSLYGANTEAFF; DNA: TGTGCCAGCAGTTTATACGGGGCTAACACTGAAGCTTTCTTT
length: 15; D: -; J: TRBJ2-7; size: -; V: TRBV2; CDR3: CASREQGPRVDEQYF; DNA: TGTGCCAGCAGGGAACAGGGCCCCAGGGTCGACGAGCAGTACTTC
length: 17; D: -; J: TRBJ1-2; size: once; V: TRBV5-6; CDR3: CASSIRTITGYDYGYTF; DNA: TGTGCCAGCAGCATACGGACGATAACAGGGTACGACTATGGCTACACCTTC
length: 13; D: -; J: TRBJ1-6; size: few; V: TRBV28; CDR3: CASSPLLVSPLHF; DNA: TGTGCCAGCAGTCCCCTCCTTGTTTCACCCCTCCACTTT
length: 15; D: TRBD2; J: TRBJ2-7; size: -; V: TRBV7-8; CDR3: CASSLLAGGSYEQYF; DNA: TGTGCCAGCAGCCTACTAGCGGGAGGTTCATACGAGCAGTACTTC
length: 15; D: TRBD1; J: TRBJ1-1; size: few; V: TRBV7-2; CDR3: CASSFGTARNTEAFF; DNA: TGTGCCAGCAGCTTCGGGACAGCCCGGAACACTGAAGCTTTCTTT
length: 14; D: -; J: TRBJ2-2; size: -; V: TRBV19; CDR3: CASSIQGGSGELFF; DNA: TGTGCCAGTAGTATACAGGGGGGGTCCGGGGAGCTGTTTTTT
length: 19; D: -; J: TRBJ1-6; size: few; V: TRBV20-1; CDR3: CSARDPGAARSSYNSPLHF; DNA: TGCAGTGCTAGAGATCCGGGGGCCGCGAGGAGCTCCTATAATTCACCCCTCCACTTT
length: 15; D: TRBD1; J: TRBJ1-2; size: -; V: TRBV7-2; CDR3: CASSLDRTGPGSYTF; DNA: TGTGCCAGCAGCTTAGACCGGACAGGGCCGGGTAGCTACACCTTC
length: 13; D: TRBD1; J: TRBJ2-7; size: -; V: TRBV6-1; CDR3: CASSNRGKVEQYF; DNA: TGTGCCAGCAGCAACAGGGGGAAGGTCGAGCAGTACTTC
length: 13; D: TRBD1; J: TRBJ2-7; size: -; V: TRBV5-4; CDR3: CASSWDSSGEQYF; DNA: TGTGCCAGCAGCTGGGACAGTTCTGGCGAGCAGTACTTC
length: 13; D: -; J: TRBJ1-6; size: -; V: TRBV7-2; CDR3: CASSPQGNSPLHF; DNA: TGTGCCAGCAGCCCACAGGGAAATTCACCCCTCCACTTT
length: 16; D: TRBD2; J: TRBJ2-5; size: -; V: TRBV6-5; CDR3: CASSYGPSGGQETQYF; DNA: TGTGCCAGCAGTTATGGCCCTAGCGGGGGCCAAGAGACCCAGTACTTC
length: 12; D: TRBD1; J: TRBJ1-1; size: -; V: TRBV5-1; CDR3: CASSRTGDEAFF; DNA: TGCGCCAGCAGCCGGACAGGGGATGAAGCTTTCTTT
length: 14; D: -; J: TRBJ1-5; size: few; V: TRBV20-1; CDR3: CSAARDNSNQPQHF; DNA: TGCAGTGCGGCCCGGGACAATAGCAATCAGCCCCAGCATTTT
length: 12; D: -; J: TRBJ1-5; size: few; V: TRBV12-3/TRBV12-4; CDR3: CASTLGGQPQHF; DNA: TGTGCCAGCACCCTAGGGGGACAGCCCCAGCATTTT
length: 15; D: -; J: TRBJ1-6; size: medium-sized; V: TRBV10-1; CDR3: CARLGRSSYNSPLHF; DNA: TGCGCCAGGTTGGGACGGAGCTCCTATAATTCACCCCTCCACTTT
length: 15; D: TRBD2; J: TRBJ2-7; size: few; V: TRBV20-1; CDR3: CSATHPTSGRDEQYF; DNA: TGCAGTGCTACCCACCCGACTAGCGGGAGGGACGAGCAGTACTTC
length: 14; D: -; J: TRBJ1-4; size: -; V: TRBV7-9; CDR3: CASSSGATNEKLFF; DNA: TGTGCCAGCAGCTCAGGGGCAACTAATGAAAAACTGTTTTTT
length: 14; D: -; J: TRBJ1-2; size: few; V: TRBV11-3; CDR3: CASSTNRVNYGYTF; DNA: TGTGCCAGCAGCACGAACAGGGTTAACTATGGCTACACCTTC
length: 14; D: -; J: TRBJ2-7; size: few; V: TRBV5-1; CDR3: CASSLGQASYEQYF; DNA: TGCGCCAGCAGCTTGGGACAGGCCTCCTACGAGCAGTACTTC